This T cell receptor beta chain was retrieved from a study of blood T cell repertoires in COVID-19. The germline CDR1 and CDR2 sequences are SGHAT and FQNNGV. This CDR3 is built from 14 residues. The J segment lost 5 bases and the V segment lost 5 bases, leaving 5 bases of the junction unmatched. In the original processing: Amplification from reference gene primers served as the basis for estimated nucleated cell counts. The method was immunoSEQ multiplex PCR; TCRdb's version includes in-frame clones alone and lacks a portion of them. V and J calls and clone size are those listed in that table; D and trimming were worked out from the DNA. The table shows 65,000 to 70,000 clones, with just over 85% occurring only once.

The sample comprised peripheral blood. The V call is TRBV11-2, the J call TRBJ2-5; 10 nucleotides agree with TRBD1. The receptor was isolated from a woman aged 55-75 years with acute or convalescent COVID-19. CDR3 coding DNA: TGTGCCAGCAGCCGGACAGGGGGTGGGGAGACCCAGTACTTC. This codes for CASSRTGGGETQYF.